Listed below are T cell receptor beta chains from one sample, sequenced in a study of T cell responses to AZD1222 COVID-19 vaccine. Sequencing used immunoSEQ multiplex PCR; TCRdb keeps in-frame clones, though not all of them. The table records 170,000 or so clones, about 90% of them present only once. The sequences come from peripheral blood, collected on day 0 of AZD1222 vaccination. Receptors were obtained from an adult in good health. The CDR3 runs from the conserved cysteine through the conserved F or W. Each record gives: V gene, clone size, J gene, D gene, CDR3 protein, CDR3 DNA. A D gene is named only where the DNA matches it firmly. A clone size is listed for some rows: how often the clone was seen (once, few, many), or a class if it is expanded.

>TRBV5-6|.|TRBJ2-1|TRBD1
CASSLAGGAYNEQFF
TGTGCCAGCAGCTTGGCAGGGGGCGCCTACAATGAGCAGTTCTTC
>TRBV19|.|TRBJ1-3|.
CASTRATHAGNTIYF
TGTGCCAGTACTAGGGCCACCCACGCGGGAAACACCATATATTTT
>TRBV5-1|.|TRBJ2-5|.
CASSSLPGNQETQYF
TGCGCCAGCAGCTCCCTCCCCGGGAACCAAGAGACCCAGTACTTC
>TRBV7-9|.|TRBJ2-1|TRBD2
CASSITLAGANEQFF
TGTGCCAGCAGCATCACCCTAGCGGGAGCCAATGAGCAGTTCTTC
>TRBV5-1|.|TRBJ1-6|.
CASSPEGDPGSPLHF
TGCGCCAGCAGCCCGGAGGGGGACCCCGGGTCACCCCTCCACTTT
>TRBV5-6|.|TRBJ1-1|.
CASSLASLKANTEAFF
TGTGCCAGCAGCTTGGCCTCTTTGAAAGCGAACACTGAAGCTTTCTTT
>TRBV19|.|TRBJ2-7|.
CASSIRDNNEQYF
TGTGCCAGTAGTATAAGGGATAATAACGAGCAGTACTTC
>TRBV7-9|.|TRBJ1-1|.
CASSLVAGNTEAFF
TGTGCCAGCAGCTTAGTGGCGGGGAACACTGAAGCTTTCTTT
>TRBV28|.|TRBJ2-7|.
CASSWQGAQYF
TGTGCCAGCAGTTGGCAAGGGGCGCAGTACTTC
>TRBV5-1|once|TRBJ1-3|.
CASSLDSGNTIYF
TGCGCCAGCAGCTTGGACTCTGGAAACACCATATATTTT
>TRBV7-2|once|TRBJ2-2|.
CASSLVLKTGELFF
TGTGCCAGCAGCTTAGTCTTGAAGACCGGGGAGCTGTTTTTT
>TRBV30|.|TRBJ2-3|.
CAWSVFPLQGDTQYF
TGTGCCTGGAGTGTTTTCCCCCTACAGGGCGATACGCAGTATTTT
>TRBV5-1|.|TRBJ2-1|.
CATGTQSSYNEQFF
TGCGCCACCGGGACTCAGAGCTCCTACAATGAGCAGTTCTTC
>TRBV19|.|TRBJ2-5|.
CASSIGRLTQETQYF
TGTGCCAGTAGTATAGGTAGGCTCACCCAAGAGACCCAGTACTTC
>TRBV4-1|.|TRBJ2-1|.
CASSHKAVAYNEQFF
TGCGCCAGCAGCCACAAAGCGGTAGCCTACAATGAGCAGTTCTTC
>TRBV19|once|TRBJ2-1|TRBD2
CASSISGRFNEQFF
TGTGCCAGTAGTATAAGCGGGAGATTCAATGAGCAGTTCTTC
>TRBV7-9|.|TRBJ2-7|TRBD1
CASSLVGQYEQYF
TGTGCCAGCAGCTTAGTGGGACAGTACGAGCAGTACTTC
>TRBV4-1|.|TRBJ2-6|TRBD2
CASSPARGDSGANVLTF
TGCGCCAGCAGCCCAGCTCGGGGGGACTCTGGGGCCAACGTCCTGACTTTC